This is a list of T cell receptor beta chains from one sample in a study of blood T cell repertoires in COVID-19. Assay used: immunoSEQ multiplex PCR; TCRdb lists only in-frame clones, some missing. This sample yields about 200,000 clones, of which around 81% are seen a single time; around 7.7% belongs to the top ten. Input material: peripheral blood. These receptors were obtained from a woman in her sixties or seventies with acute or convalescent COVID-19. Both conserved end residues are part of each CDR3. Each record gives: V gene, CDR3 length, J gene, D gene, clone size, CDR3 protein, CDR3 DNA. A D gene is named only where the DNA matches it firmly. Size tells how often a clone was seen (once, few, many) or the class of an expanded clone, and some rows leave it out.

TRBV9	15	TRBJ2-7	TRBD2	.	CASSPRLAGEYEQYF	TGTGCCAGCAGCCCTCGACTAGCGGGGGAGTACGAGCAGTACTTC
TRBV11-3	20	TRBJ1-3	.	.	CASSRRLQSGTRYSGNTIYF	TGTGCCAGCAGCCGCAGGCTACAGTCCGGCACTAGATACTCTGGAAACACCATATATTTT
TRBV9	13	TRBJ2-7	.	.	CASSVEAGGEQYF	TGTGCCAGCAGCGTGGAAGCGGGCGGCGAGCAGTACTTC
TRBV19	17	TRBJ2-7	TRBD1	.	CASSTSSGTGSIYEQYF	TGTGCCAGTAGTACGTCCAGCGGGACAGGGAGTATCTACGAGCAGTACTTC
TRBV7-2	16	TRBJ2-3	.	.	CASSLLTQGWLVTQYF	TGTGCCAGCAGTCTCTTGACCCAGGGTTGGTTAGTGACGCAGTATTTT
TRBV2	16	TRBJ2-1	.	.	CASSEEGRGGFNEQFF	TGTGCCAGCAGTGAAGAGGGGCGGGGTGGATTCAATGAGCAGTTCTTC
TRBV24-1	15	TRBJ2-1	.	.	CATSDLGSSYNEQFF	TGTGCCACCAGTGACTTAGGGAGCTCCTACAATGAGCAGTTCTTC
TRBV19	14	TRBJ2-1	TRBD2	few	CASRGLAGGYEQFF	TGTGCCAGTCGTGGACTAGCGGGGGGGTATGAGCAGTTCTTC
TRBV5-4	16	TRBJ1-2	TRBD1	few	CASSQRRDRGGYGYTF	TGTGCCAGCAGCCAACGCCGGGACAGGGGGGGTTATGGCTACACCTTC
TRBV5-1	15	TRBJ2-7	.	.	CASSLDPGTNYEQYF	TGCGCCAGCAGCTTGGACCCCGGGACAAACTACGAGCAGTACTTC
TRBV15	20	TRBJ1-6	TRBD1	.	CATSRDPPLAGGSYNSPLHF	TGTGCCACCAGCAGAGACCCCCCATTGGCAGGGGGATCCTATAATTCACCCCTCCACTTT
TRBV19	14	TRBJ2-1	TRBD1	.	CASSWTGRNNEQFF	TGTGCCAGTAGCTGGACAGGGCGGAATAATGAGCAGTTCTTC
TRBV25-1	14	TRBJ2-2	TRBD1	.	CASSGQGSTGELFF	TGTGCCAGCAGTGGACAGGGTAGCACCGGGGAGCTGTTTTTT
TRBV2	14	TRBJ1-5	TRBD1	.	CASSAGQGNQPQHF	TGTGCCAGCAGTGCAGGACAGGGTAATCAGCCCCAGCATTTT
TRBV10-3	14	TRBJ1-1	TRBD1	.	CAISRDSMNTEAFF	TGTGCCATCAGTAGGGACAGTATGAACACTGAAGCTTTCTTT
TRBV12-3/TRBV12-4	12	TRBJ2-2	.	.	CASRYTTGELFF	TGTGCCAGCAGATACACCACCGGGGAGCTGTTTTTT
TRBV7-2	16	TRBJ2-1	TRBD2	.	CASSEGLAGGHNEQFF	TGTGCCAGCAGCGAGGGACTAGCGGGGGGCCACAATGAGCAGTTCTTC
TRBV5-8	17	TRBJ2-3	TRBD1	.	CASSLELGQGFTDTQYF	TGTGCCAGCAGCTTGGAGTTGGGACAGGGGTTCACAGATACGCAGTATTTT
TRBV29-1	16	TRBJ2-3	TRBD2	.	CSVDIISGGTTDTQYF	TGCAGCGTTGATATCATCAGCGGGGGTACCACAGATACGCAGTATTTT
TRBV2	11	TRBJ2-1	.	.	CASPVYNEQFF	TGTGCCAGCCCCGTTTATAATGAGCAGTTCTTC
TRBV29-1	14	TRBJ2-3	.	.	CSATDGVPQLAQYF	TGCAGCGCAACGGACGGGGTCCCCCAATTGGCGCAGTATTTT
TRBV10-3	15	TRBJ2-1	.	.	CAISESVGGANEQFF	TGTGCCATCAGTGAGTCTGTTGGAGGGGCCAATGAGCAGTTCTTC
TRBV6-1	16	TRBJ2-3	.	.	CASSANSRPGTDTQYF	TGTGCCAGCAGTGCGAATTCGAGACCAGGGACAGATACGCAGTATTTT
TRBV10-3	17	TRBJ2-3	TRBD2	.	CAISGRGGTSGSDTQYF	TGTGCCATCAGTGGCCGGGGGGGGACTAGCGGGTCCGATACGCAGTATTTT
TRBV7-8	15	TRBJ1-2	TRBD1	.	CASSLAATGGYGYTF	TGTGCCAGCAGCTTAGCTGCGACAGGGGGCTATGGCTACACCTTC
TRBV5-8	13	TRBJ1-1	.	.	CASSLQGNTEAFF	TGTGCCAGCAGCTTACAGGGAAACACTGAAGCTTTCTTT
TRBV12-3/TRBV12-4	11	TRBJ1-2	.	.	CASGPLRGYTF	TGTGCCAGCGGTCCATTGAGAGGCTACACCTTC
TRBV27	15	TRBJ1-4	TRBD1	.	CASSPDRGLNEKLFF	TGTGCCAGCAGTCCGGACAGGGGGTTGAATGAAAAACTGTTTTTT
TRBV6-5	14	TRBJ1-1	TRBD1	few	CASRGQGGNTEAFF	TGTGCCAGCAGAGGACAGGGAGGGAACACTGAAGCTTTCTTT
TRBV11-2	14	TRBJ2-2	.	.	CASSAYRDTGELFF	TGTGCCAGCAGCGCATATCGGGACACCGGGGAGCTGTTTTTT
TRBV28	13	TRBJ1-2	.	.	CASSLPQNYGYTF	TGTGCCAGCAGTTTACCGCAGAACTATGGCTACACCTTC
TRBV6-2/TRBV6-3	14	TRBJ2-7	.	.	CASSYLTGQYEQYF	TGTGCCAGCAGTTACCTAACAGGACAGTACGAGCAGTACTTC
TRBV30	11	TRBJ1-1	.	.	CAWRGLTEAFF	TGTGCCTGGCGGGGTCTAACTGAAGCTTTCTTT
TRBV19	17	TRBJ1-1	.	.	CASSKGAGELGDTEAFF	TGTGCCAGTAGTAAAGGGGCAGGGGAGCTAGGTGACACTGAAGCTTTCTTT
TRBV23-1	16	TRBJ2-1	TRBD2	.	CASSQATSGWYNEQFF	TGCGCCAGCAGTCAAGCTACTAGCGGTTGGTACAATGAGCAGTTCTTC
TRBV19	12	TRBJ2-5	TRBD1	.	CASTGTGFTQYF	TGTGCCAGTACAGGGACAGGGTTTACCCAGTACTTC
TRBV9	14	TRBJ1-4	TRBD1	.	CASSKGGQSEKLFF	TGTGCCAGCAGCAAAGGGGGACAGAGTGAAAAACTGTTTTTT
TRBV7-8	17	TRBJ2-3	TRBD2	once	CASSWNSGGGSTDTQYF	TGTGCCAGCAGCTGGAACAGCGGGGGGGGGAGCACAGATACGCAGTATTTT
TRBV10-2	15	TRBJ2-5	TRBD1	.	CASSDPGQAQETQYF	TGCGCCAGCAGTGACCCGGGACAGGCGCAAGAGACCCAGTACTTC
TRBV6-2/TRBV6-3	15	TRBJ2-1	TRBD2	.	CASSRGLAGVQSMFF	TGTGCCAGCAGTAGAGGACTAGCGGGGGTTCAGAGTATGTTCTTC
TRBV9	18	TRBJ2-3	TRBD2	.	CASSAKLTSGGFTDTQYF	TGTGCCAGCAGCGCAAAACTAACTAGCGGGGGTTTCACAGATACGCAGTATTTT
TRBV7-2	13	TRBJ1-5	.	.	CASSSGPNQPQHF	TGTGCCAGCAGCTCAGGGCCAAATCAGCCCCAGCATTTT
TRBV30	15	TRBJ1-5	.	.	CAWSGAGGLNQPQHF	TGTGCCTGGAGTGGGGCCGGAGGGCTCAATCAGCCCCAGCATTTT
TRBV11-1	13	TRBJ2-7	.	.	CASSLLREVEQYF	TGTGCCAGCAGCTTATTGAGAGAGGTCGAGCAGTACTTC
TRBV7-3	16	TRBJ2-5	TRBD1	.	CASSPDPGQGQETQYF	TGTGCCAGCAGCCCAGATCCGGGACAGGGACAAGAGACCCAGTACTTC
TRBV30	13	TRBJ2-7	.	.	CAWRLAPGNEQYF	TGTGCCTGGAGGCTAGCGCCTGGGAACGAGCAGTACTTC
TRBV5-6	14	TRBJ1-3	.	.	CASSLDGYGNTIYF	TGTGCCAGCAGCTTGGACGGGTACGGAAACACCATATATTTT
TRBV6-5	13	TRBJ1-1	.	.	CASSTELNTEAFF	TGTGCCAGCTCGACAGAACTCAACACTGAAGCTTTCTTT
TRBV11-2	19	TRBJ2-3	TRBD2	few	CASSKSRLAGALATDTQYF	TGTGCCAGCAGCAAGTCTCGACTAGCGGGGGCCTTAGCCACAGATACGCAGTATTTT
TRBV9	15	TRBJ2-7	.	.	CASSPYGVPLGEQYF	TGTGCCAGCAGCCCATATGGAGTCCCTCTCGGCGAGCAGTACTTC
TRBV11-2	14	TRBJ1-2	.	few	CASSLGSGLNGYTF	TGTGCCAGCAGCTTAGGTTCAGGATTGAATGGCTACACCTTC